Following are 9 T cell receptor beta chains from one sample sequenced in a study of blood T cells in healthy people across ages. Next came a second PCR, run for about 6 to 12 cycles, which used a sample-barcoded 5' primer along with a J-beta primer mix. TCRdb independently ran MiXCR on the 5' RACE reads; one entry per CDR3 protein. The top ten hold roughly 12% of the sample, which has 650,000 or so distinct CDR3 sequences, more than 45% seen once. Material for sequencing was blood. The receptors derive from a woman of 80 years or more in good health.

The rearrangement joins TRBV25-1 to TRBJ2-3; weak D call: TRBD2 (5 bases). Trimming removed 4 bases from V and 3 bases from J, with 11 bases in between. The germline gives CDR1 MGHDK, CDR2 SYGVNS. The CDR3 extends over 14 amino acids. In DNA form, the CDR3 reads TGTGCCAGCAGTGCACTAGAGGGTACAGATACGCAGTATTTT. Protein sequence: CASSALEGTDTQYF.

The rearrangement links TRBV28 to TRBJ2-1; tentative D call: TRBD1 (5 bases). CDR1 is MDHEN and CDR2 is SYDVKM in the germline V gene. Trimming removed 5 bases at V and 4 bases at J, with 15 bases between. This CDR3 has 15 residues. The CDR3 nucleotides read TGTGCCAGCAGTCAACAGGTCCTAGTATACAATGAGCAGTTCTTC. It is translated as CASSQQVLVYNEQFF.

CDR3 DNA sequence: TGCGCCAGCAGCTGGAGTGGGAGCGATACGCAGTATTTT. This translates into CASSWSGSDTQYF. This chain uses TRBV5-1 with TRBJ2-3; weak D call: TRBD2 (5 bases). CDR1 is SGHRS, CDR2 YFSETQ, per germline. V shed 3 bases and J shed 6 bases, with 11 bases lying between them. The CDR3 has 13 residues.

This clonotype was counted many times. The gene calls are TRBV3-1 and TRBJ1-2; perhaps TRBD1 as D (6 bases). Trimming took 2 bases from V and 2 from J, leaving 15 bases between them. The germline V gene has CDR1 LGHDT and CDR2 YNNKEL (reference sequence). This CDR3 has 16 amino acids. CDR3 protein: CASSQSGWTDNYGYTF. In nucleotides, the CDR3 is TGTGCCAGCAGCCAATCAGGGTGGACAGACAACTATGGCTACACCTTC.

DNA of the CDR3: TGTGCCAGCAGTTTAGTGTGGGGTGGTACAGATACGCAGTATTTT. Translating it yields CASSLVWGGTDTQYF. The chain links TRBV28 to TRBJ2-3; D not resolved. CDR3 size: 15 residues. Germline V gives CDR1 MDHEN, CDR2 SYDVKM. The V end was cut by 2 bases, the J end by 3 bases, with 12 bases between.

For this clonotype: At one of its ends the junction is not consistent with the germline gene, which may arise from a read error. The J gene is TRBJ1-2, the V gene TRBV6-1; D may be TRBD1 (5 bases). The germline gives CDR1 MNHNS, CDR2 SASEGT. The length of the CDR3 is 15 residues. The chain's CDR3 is CASSLLGGDNHGYTF. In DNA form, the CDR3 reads TGTGCCAGCAGTTTACTTGGAGGGGATAACCATGGCTACACCTTC.

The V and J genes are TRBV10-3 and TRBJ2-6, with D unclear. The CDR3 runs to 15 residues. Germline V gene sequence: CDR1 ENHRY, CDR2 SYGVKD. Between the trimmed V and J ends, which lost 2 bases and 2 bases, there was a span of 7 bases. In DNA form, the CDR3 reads TGTGCCATCAGTGAGCCGCAACCTGGGGCCAACGTCCTGACTTTC. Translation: CAISEPQPGANVLTF.

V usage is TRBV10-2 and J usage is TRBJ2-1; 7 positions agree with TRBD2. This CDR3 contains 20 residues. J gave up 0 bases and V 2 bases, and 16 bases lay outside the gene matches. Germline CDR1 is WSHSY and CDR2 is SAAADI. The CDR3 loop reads CASSEGLADFIQSSYNEQFF. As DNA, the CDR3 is TGCGCCAGCAGTGAGGGGCTAGCGGATTTCATACAGAGCTCCTACAATGAGCAGTTCTTC.

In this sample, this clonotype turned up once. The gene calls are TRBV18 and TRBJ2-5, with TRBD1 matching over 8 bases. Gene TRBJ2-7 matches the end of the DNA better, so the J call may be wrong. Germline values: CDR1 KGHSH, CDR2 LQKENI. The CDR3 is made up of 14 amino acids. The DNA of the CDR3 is TGTGCCAGCTCCGGACAGGGAATGGGTTACGAGCAGTACTTC. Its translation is CASSGQGMGYEQYF.